Reported below is one TCR beta chain. Which antigen it targets is not known. Base qualities were left out, and no much larger clone turns up one base away. From a lookup of the germline V gene (reference sequence), CDR1 and CDR2 are DFQATT and SNEGSKA. The CDR3 goes from the cysteine to the phenylalanine over 15 residues. The read is trimmed to its CDR3 DNA, 45 bases read in frame from base 1. After removal of 6 bases from V and 3 bases from J, the junction retains 9 bases not matched to a gene. The library was built by means of PCR. Sequencing used an Illumina HiSeq 2500. TCR libraries were prepared with molecular barcoding, using unique molecular identifiers to normalize TCRbeta repertoire quantification. The raw public data were reprocessed by TCRdb itself: fastp quality trimming at Q25, MiXCR clonotype calling, in-frame beta chains only. Each record represents a unique CDR3 protein, reported with the most common genes and DNA among its rows. The sample records around 960,000 distinct CDR3 sequences, about 30% of which are singletons. Roughly 30% of the sample lies in the top ten.

The data belong to a study of T-cell reconstitution after alpha-beta-depleted transplantation in children listed by TCRdb under 2016. For context, the study as a whole: The study quantitatively tracked T-cell immune reconstitution after TCRalphabeta/CD19-depleted allogeneic hematopoietic cell transplantation in children using TCR repertoire profiling.

Taken with the paper, the label for treatment or condition translates to: allogeneic hematopoietic cell transplantation with graft depleted of TCRalphabeta T cells and CD19 B cells. The children who served as transplant recipients had been given grafts of TCRalphabeta/CD19-depleted allogeneic hematopoietic cells. What the authors observed across the whole study: Over the following months the frequencies of hyperexpanded clones went down, and after one year T-cell counts and TCRbeta diversity were mostly credited to newly produced T cells. In some patients, the high TCRbeta diversity seen at day 60 was put down to recipient T cells and intrathymic progenitors that had survived conditioning. Apparently early alphabetaT-cell count recovery about two months after transplant reportedly relied on only several hundred rapidly expanded clones derived from non-depleted graft cells.

The source material was PBMCs, mostly from graft donor cells, sampled 360 days after TCRalphabeta/CD19-depleted stem cell transplant. The chain was built from TRBV20-1 and TRBJ2-7; TRBD2 aligns with 12 central bases. This receptor was taken from a boy younger than two who had a stem cell transplant for SCID, so the T cells may come from the graft donor. The CDR3 protein is CSARTSGAMYYEQYF. In nucleotide form, the sequence is TGCAGTGCGAGGACTAGCGGGGCTATGTACTACGAGCAGTACTTC.